This T cell receptor (beta chain) was sequenced for a study of blood T cell repertoires in COVID-19. Overall study context: Sources were T cells, B-cell-depleted T cells, or PBMCs; the material itself was cDNA or gDNA.

As handled by the study authors: Cell counts per sample came from amplifying reference gene primers. Clones were sequenced by immunoSEQ multiplex PCR, and TCRdb holds only the in-frame ones, with some missing. V, J and clone size are those of that table, while D and trimming were read from the DNA. Among some 65,000 clones, approximately 83% were seen once, and the ten largest hold about 15%. The ends were cut back, 7 bases at V and 0 bases at J, with 9 bases in the middle. CDR3 length equals 13 residues. Germline lookup yields CDR1 SEHNR and CDR2 FQNEAQ (reference sequence). The J gene is TRBJ1-1, the V gene TRBV7-9, with D perhaps matching TRBD1 (5 bases). The sequence was collected from a man aged 35 to 55 with COVID-19, enrolled during active disease. The sequencing sample was made of peripheral blood. In DNA, the CDR3 is TGTGCCAGCATCGGGACTTTGAACACTGAAGCTTTCTTT. Its translation is CASIGTLNTEAFF.